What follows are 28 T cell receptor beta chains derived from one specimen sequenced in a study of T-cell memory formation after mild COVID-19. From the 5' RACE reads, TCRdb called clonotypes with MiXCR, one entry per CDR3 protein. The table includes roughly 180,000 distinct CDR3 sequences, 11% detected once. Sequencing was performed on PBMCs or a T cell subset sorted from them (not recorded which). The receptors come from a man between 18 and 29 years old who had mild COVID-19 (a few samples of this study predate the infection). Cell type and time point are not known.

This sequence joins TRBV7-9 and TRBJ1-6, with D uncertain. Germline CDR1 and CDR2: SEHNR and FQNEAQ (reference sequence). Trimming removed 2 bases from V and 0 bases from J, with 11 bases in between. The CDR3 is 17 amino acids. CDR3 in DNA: TGTGCCAGCAGCTTATCGTTTGCGAGCTCCTATAATTCACCCCTCCACTTT. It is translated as CASSLSFASSYNSPLHF.

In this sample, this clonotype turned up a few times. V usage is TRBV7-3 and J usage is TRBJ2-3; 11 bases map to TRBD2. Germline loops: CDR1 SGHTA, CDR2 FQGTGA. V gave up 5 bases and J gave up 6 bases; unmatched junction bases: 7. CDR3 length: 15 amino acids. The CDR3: CASSRSGGGADTQYF. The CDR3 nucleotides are TGTGCCAGCAGCCGTAGCGGGGGGGGAGCTGATACGCAGTATTTT.

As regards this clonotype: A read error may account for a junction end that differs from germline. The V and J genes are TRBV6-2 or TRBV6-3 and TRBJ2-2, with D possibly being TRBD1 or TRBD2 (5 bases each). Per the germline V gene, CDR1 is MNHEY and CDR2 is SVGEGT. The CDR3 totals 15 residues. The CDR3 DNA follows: TGTGCCAGCGCCGCCTGGGACGTTGCTCCCGGCGAGCTGTTTTTT. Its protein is CASAAWDVAPGELFF.

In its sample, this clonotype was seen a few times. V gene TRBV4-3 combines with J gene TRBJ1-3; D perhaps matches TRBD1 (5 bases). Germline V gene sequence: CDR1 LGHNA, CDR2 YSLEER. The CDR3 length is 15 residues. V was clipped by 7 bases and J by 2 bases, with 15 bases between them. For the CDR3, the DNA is TGCGCCAGCACCACCAAACTAGGGGCTGGAAACACCATATATTTT. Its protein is CASTTKLGAGNTIYF.

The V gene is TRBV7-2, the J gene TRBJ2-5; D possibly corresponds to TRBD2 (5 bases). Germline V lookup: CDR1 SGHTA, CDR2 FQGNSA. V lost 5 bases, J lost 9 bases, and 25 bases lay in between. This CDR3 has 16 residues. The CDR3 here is CASSQEGWPGPRAQYF. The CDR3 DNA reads TGTGCCAGCAGCCAAGAGGGCTGGCCGGGCCCTAGGGCCCAGTACTTC.

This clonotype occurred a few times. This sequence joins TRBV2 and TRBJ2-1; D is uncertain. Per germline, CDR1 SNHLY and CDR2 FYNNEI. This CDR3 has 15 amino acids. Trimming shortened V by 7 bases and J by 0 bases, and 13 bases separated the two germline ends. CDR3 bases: TGTGCCAGCAAGAGGACGGCTAGCTCCTACAATGAGCAGTTCTTC. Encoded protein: CASKRTASSYNEQFF. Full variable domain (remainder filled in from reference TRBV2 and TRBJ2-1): EPEVTQTPSHQVTQMGQEVILRCVPISNHLYFYWYRQILGQKVEFLVSFYNNEISEKSEIFDDQFSVERPDGSNFTLKIRSTKLEDSAMYFCASKRTASSYNEQFFGPGTRLTVL.

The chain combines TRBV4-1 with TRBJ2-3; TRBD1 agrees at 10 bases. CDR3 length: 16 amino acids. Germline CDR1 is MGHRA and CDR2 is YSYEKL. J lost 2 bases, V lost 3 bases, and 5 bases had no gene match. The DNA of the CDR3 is TGCGCCAGCAGCCAGGGGGGGACAGGGGCCACAGATACGCAGTATTTT. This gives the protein CASSQGGTGATDTQYF.

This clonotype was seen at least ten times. The CDR3 nucleotides read TGTGCCAGCAGTCCTCAGGGGGGTAACACTGAAGCTTTCTTT. Protein: CASSPQGGNTEAFF. V and J are TRBV18 and TRBJ1-1; 7 bases line up with TRBD1. V dropped 8 bases and J dropped 2; count of bases not matched to a gene: 8. The CDR3 has 14 residues. CDR1 is KGHSH, CDR2 LQKENI, per germline.

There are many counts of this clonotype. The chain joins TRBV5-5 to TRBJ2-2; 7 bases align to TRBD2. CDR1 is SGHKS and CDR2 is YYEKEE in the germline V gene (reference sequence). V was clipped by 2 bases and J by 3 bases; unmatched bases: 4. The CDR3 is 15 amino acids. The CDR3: CASSFRGDHTGELFF. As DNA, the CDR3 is TGTGCCAGCAGCTTCCGGGGGGATCACACCGGGGAGCTGTTTTTT.

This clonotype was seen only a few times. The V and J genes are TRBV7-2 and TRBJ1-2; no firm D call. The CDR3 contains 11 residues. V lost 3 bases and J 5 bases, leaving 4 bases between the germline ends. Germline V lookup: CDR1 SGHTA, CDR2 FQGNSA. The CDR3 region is CASSFQYGYTF. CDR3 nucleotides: TGTGCCAGCAGCTTTCAGTATGGCTACACCTTC.

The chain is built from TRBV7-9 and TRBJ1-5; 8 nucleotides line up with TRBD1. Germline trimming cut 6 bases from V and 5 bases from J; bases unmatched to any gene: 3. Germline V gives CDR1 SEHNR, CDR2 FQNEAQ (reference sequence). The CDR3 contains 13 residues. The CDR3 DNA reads TGTGCCAGCAGTAAGACAGGGGATCAGCCCCAGCATTTT. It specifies CASSKTGDQPQHF.

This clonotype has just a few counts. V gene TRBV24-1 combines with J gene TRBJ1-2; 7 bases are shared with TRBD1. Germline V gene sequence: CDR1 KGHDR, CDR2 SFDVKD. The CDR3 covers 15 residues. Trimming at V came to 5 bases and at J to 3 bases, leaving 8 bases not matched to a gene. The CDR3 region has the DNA TGTGCCACCAGTGGCCCCGACCAGGGGGACTATGGCTACACCTTC. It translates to CATSGPDQGDYGYTF.

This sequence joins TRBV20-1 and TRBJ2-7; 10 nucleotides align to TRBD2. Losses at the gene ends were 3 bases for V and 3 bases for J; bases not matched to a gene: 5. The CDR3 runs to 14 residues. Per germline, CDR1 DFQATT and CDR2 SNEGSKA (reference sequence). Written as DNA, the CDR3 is TGCAGTGCTAGTGGACTAGCGGAAAGCTACGAGCAGTACTTC. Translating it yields CSASGLAESYEQYF.

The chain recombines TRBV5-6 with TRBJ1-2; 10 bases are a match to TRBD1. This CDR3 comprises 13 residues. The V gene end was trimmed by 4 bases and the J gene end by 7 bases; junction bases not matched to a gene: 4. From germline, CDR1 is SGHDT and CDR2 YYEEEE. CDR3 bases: TGTGCCAGCAGCGGCGGGACAGGGGTTGGCTACACCTTC. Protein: CASSGGTGVGYTF.

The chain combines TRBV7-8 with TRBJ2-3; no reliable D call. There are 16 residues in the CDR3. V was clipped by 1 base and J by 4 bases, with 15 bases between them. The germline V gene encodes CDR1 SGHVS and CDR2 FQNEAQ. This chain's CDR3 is CASSLDLPRPPDTQYF. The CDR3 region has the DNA TGTGCCAGCAGCTTAGACCTACCCAGGCCCCCAGATACGCAGTATTTT.

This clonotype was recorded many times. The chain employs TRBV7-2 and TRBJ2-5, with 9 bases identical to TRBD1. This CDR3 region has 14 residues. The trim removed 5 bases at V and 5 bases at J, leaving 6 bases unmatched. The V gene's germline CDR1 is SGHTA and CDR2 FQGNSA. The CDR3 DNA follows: TGTGCCAGCAGCATGACAGGGGGTTCGGAGACCCAGTACTTC. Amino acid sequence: CASSMTGGSETQYF.

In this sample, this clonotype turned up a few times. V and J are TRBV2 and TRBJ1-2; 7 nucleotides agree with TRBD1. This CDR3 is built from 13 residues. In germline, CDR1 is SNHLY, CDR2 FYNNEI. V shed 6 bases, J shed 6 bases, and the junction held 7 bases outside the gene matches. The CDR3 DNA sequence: TGTGCCAGCAGATATACAGGGGACGATGGCTACACCTTC. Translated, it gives CASRYTGDDGYTF.

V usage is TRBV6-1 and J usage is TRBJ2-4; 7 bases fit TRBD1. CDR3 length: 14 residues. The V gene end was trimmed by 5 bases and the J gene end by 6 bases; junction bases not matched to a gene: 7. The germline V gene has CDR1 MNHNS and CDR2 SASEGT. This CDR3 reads CASSSRDRGNIQYF. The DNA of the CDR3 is TGTGCCAGCAGTTCCCGGGACAGAGGAAACATTCAGTACTTC.

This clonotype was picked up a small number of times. CDR3 coding DNA: TGTGCCAGCAGCGGCAGGGGGGAGTACTATGGCTACACCTTC. It specifies CASSGRGEYYGYTF. J is TRBJ1-2 and V is TRBV7-2; 7 nucleotides line up with TRBD1. The CDR3 totals 14 residues. CDR1 is SGHTA, CDR2 FQGNSA, per germline. V lost 5 bases and J lost 3; bases outside the gene matches: 6.

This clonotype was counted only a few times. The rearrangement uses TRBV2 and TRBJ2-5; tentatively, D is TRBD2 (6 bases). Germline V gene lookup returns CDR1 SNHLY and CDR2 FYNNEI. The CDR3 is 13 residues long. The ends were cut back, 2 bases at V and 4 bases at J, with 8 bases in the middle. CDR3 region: CASSELEGETQYF. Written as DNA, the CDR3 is TGTGCCAGCAGTGAATTGGAGGGAGAGACCCAGTACTTC.

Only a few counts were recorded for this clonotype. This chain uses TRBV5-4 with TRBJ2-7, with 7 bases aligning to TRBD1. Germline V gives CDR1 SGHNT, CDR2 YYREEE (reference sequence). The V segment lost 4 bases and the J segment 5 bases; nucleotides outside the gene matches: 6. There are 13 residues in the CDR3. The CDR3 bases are TGTGCCAGCAGCACGAGACAGGGTGACGAGCAGTACTTC. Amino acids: CASSTRQGDEQYF.

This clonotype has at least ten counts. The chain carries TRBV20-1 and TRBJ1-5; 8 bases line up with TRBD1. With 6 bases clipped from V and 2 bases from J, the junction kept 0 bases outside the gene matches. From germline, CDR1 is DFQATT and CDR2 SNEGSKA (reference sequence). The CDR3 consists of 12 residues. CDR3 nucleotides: TGCAGTGCACAGGGGGGCAATCAGCCCCAGCATTTT. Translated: CSAQGGNQPQHF.

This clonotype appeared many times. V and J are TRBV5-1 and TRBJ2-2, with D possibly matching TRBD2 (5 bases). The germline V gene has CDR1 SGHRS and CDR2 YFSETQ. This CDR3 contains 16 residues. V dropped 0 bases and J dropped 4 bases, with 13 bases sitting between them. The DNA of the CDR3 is TGCGCCAGCAGCTTGGCGGTGGATGGACTCACCGGGGAGCTGTTTTTT. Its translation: CASSLAVDGLTGELFF. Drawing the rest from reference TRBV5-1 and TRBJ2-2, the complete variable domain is KAGVTQTPRYLIKTRGQQVTLSCSPISGHRSVSWYQQTPGQGLQFLFEYFSETQRNKGNFPGRFSGRQFSNSRSEMNVSTLELGDSALYLCASSLAVDGLTGELFFGEGSRLTVL.

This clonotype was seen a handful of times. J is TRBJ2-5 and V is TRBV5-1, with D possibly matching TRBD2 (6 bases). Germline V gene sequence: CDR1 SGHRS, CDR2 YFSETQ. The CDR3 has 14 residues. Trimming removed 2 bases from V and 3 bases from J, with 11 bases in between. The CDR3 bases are TGCGCCAGCAGCTTTAGGACGGGAGAAGAGACCCAGTACTTC. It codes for CASSFRTGEETQYF.

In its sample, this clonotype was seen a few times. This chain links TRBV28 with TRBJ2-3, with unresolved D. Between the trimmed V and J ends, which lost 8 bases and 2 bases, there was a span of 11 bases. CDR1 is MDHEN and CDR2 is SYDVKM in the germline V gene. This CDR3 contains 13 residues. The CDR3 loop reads CASGGSFTDTQYF. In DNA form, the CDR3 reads TGTGCCAGCGGTGGTAGCTTCACAGATACGCAGTATTTT.

CDR3 in amino acids: CASSASRSAGANVLTF. CDR3 coding DNA: TGTGCCAGCAGTGCGTCGCGCTCGGCCGGGGCCAACGTCCTGACTTTC. The chain recombines TRBV6-4 with TRBJ2-6; no clear D gene. Germline loops: CDR1 MRHNA, CDR2 SNTAGT. The V end lost 4 bases, the J end lost 4 bases, and 14 bases lay between the germline ends. This CDR3 is built from 16 residues.

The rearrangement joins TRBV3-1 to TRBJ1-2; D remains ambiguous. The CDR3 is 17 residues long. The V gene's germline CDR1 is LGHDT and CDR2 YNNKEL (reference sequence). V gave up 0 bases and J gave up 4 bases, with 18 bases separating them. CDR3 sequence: CASSQDDLSLPIYGYTF. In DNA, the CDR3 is TGTGCCAGCAGCCAAGACGATTTGAGTTTGCCAATCTATGGCTACACCTTC.

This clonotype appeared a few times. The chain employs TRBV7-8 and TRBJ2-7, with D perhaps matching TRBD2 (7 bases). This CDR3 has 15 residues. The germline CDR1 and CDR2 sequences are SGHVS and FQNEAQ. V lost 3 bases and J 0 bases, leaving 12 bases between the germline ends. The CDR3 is CASSFGGLSSYEQYF. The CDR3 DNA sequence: TGTGCCAGCAGCTTCGGGGGGCTGAGCTCCTACGAGCAGTACTTC.